This TCR beta chain was captured by sequencing in a study of T-cell memory formation after mild COVID-19. Study background: Most TCR clusters belonged to a single donor. Notes on the study in general: There were some responding clones in pre-infection memory, which suggested that cross-reactive memory had joined. Clones that contracted from day 15 to 85 were balanced CD4/CD8, while later expanders leaned CD4+.

Deletions cut 8 bases from V and 8 bases from J, with 13 bases between. Germline loops: CDR1 SGHTA, CDR2 FQGNSA. The CDR3 contains 12 residues. Constant-segment primers served in 5'RACE that generated TCR alpha and TCR beta cDNA libraries bearing sample barcodes and UMIs. MiXCR, run by TCRdb on the 5' RACE reads, gives a single entry per CDR3 protein. In the table there are about 180,000 distinct CDR3 sequences, 15% to 20% of which are singletons. This clonotype showed up many times. Its antigen is unidentified. The sample taken for sequencing was PBMCs or a T cell subset sorted from them (not recorded which). This TCR was recovered from a man between 18 and 29 years old who had mild COVID-19 (a few samples of this study predate the infection). Cell type and time point are not known. This chain connects TRBV7-2 to TRBJ2-1, with a possible D match to TRBD2 (5 bases). The CDR3 here is CASSPGEYEQFF. CDR3 DNA sequence: TGTGCCAGCTCCCCCGGGGAATATGAGCAGTTCTTC.